This T cell receptor beta chain appears in the sequencing data of a study of OX40 agonist ivuxolimab in advanced cancers. Study as a whole: In this trial design, patients received ivuxolimab intravenously at 0.01 to 10 mg/kg every 2 weeks. One patient with hepatocellular carcinoma and two with cutaneous melanoma, three in all, had partial responses.

Some clones are missing from TCRdb's copy, which holds only in-frame ones; the method was immunoSEQ multiplex PCR. The table has about 58,000 clones, approximately 88% seen once. Points on this clone: Its antigen is undetermined.

Trimming took 0 bases from V and 0 from J, leaving 9 bases between them. The CDR3 length is 16 residues. Germline loops: CDR1 MNHEY, CDR2 SVGAGI. Study results and limitations: Both blood CD4+ and CD8+ T cells showed clonal growth by week 6 at 0.1 to 3.0 mg/kg. No antigen was identified for the clonally expanded peripheral T cells.

The TCR sequence derives from an adult with an advanced solid tumor such as melanoma, head and neck, liver or kidney cancer. The rearrangement links TRBV6-5 to TRBJ1-3, with D perhaps TRBD1 (6 bases). Material: CD4+ or CD8+ T cells sorted from blood, obtained in a trial of the OX40 agonist ivuxolimab. CDR3 sequence (DNA): TGTGCCAGCAGTTACTCGCAGGGGAGCTCTGGAAACACCATATATTTT. It codes for CASSYSQGSSGNTIYF.